What follows are 22 T cell receptor beta chains derived from one specimen sequenced in a study of cytomegalovirus exposure and HLA in healthy donors. The PCR had 60 Vbeta and 13 Jbeta primers. Generated by immunoSEQ multiplex PCR, the TCRdb table keeps only in-frame clones and is missing some. The sample carries under 95,000 clones, about 78% recorded once. Specimen: PBMCs. All receptors come from a male donor in good health and CMV-seronegative.

The chain couples TRBV5-1 to TRBJ1-4; D remains unclear. The CDR3 is 17 amino acids. V lost 1 base to trimming and J lost 4 bases, with 17 bases between them. CDR1 and CDR2 from the germline V gene are SGHRS and YFSETQ. CDR3 in DNA: TGCGCCAGCAGCTTGTGGACGGGAGGTGGAATTAATGAAAAACTGTTTTTT. It specifies CASSLWTGGGINEKLFF. The full variable domain, with the rest looked up from reference TRBV5-1 and TRBJ1-4, is KAGVTQTPRYLIKTRGQQVTLSCSPISGHRSVSWYQQTPGQGLQFLFEYFSETQRNKGNFPGRFSGRQFSNSRSEMNVSTLELGDSALYLCASSLWTGGGINEKLFFGSGTQLSVL.

In the case of this clone: An end of the junction does not agree with germline; a read error may underlie this. This chain connects TRBV28 to TRBJ1-1; weak D call: TRBD1 (5 bases). There are 14 residues in the CDR3. Germline V gives CDR1 MDHEN, CDR2 SYDVKM. The CDR3 DNA sequence: TGTGCCAGTAGTTTATCCCAGGGTATCACTGAAGCTTTCTTT. Translated: CASSLSQGITEAFF.

The chain has TRBV5-1 and TRBJ2-3; TRBD2 matches at 8 bases. Germline values: CDR1 SGHRS, CDR2 YFSETQ. The CDR3 contains 16 residues. V lost 2 bases to trimming and J lost 5 bases; unmatched junction nucleotides: 10. The CDR3 nucleotides read TGCGCCAGCAGCTTAGGCGCGGGAGGAGGGATAGATACGCAGTATTTT. This sequence encodes CASSLGAGGGIDTQYF.

J is TRBJ1-1 and V is TRBV6-5, with 9 bases aligning to TRBD1. This CDR3 comprises 14 residues. After removal of 0 bases from V and 7 bases from J, the junction contained 3 bases not matched to a gene. Germline V gene lookup returns CDR1 MNHEY and CDR2 SVGAGI. The CDR3 coding sequence is TGTGCCAGCAGTTACTCGGGACAGGGCTTTGAAGCTTTCTTT. This codes for CASSYSGQGFEAFF.

This clone showed up just once. The chain employs TRBV2 and TRBJ2-7; 9 bases fit TRBD2. From germline, CDR1 is SNHLY and CDR2 FYNNEI. This CDR3 comprises 17 residues. The trim removed 1 base at V and 9 bases at J, leaving 16 bases unmatched. The CDR3 sequence: CASSEESLAGVVRGQYF. CDR3 DNA sequence: TGTGCCAGCAGTGAAGAGTCGTTAGCGGGGGTCGTACGAGGGCAGTACTTC.

This clone was detected once. The genes are TRBV7-2 and TRBJ1-5; D uncertain. Germline-derived CDR1 and CDR2 are SGHTA and FQGNSA. The CDR3 spans 13 residues. Trimming removed 6 bases from V and 6 bases from J, with 12 bases in between. CDR3 bases: TGTGCCAGCAGTTACAGTTTCAGTCAGCCCCAGCATTTT. Encoded protein: CASSYSFSQPQHF. Variable domain in full (rest from reference TRBV7-2 and TRBJ1-5): GAGVSQSPSNKVTEKGKDVELRCDPISGHTALYWYRQSLGQGLEFLIYFQGNSAPDKSGLPSDRFSAERTGGSVSTLTIQRTQQEDSAVYLCASSYSFSQPQHFGDGTRLSIL.

The V and J genes are TRBV19 and TRBJ2-4, with D hard to call. CDR3 length: 14 amino acids. V dropped 5 bases and J dropped 3 bases, with 11 bases sitting between them. The V gene's germline CDR1 is LNHDA and CDR2 SQIVND (reference sequence). The CDR3 is CASSFSGGKNIQYF. The CDR3 bases are TGTGCCAGTAGTTTTAGTGGTGGCAAAAACATTCAGTACTTC.

The rearrangement links TRBV30 to TRBJ1-3; 7 bases match TRBD1. The CDR3 extends over 17 amino acids. Germline lookup yields CDR1 GTSNPN and CDR2 SVGIG (reference sequence). The ends lost 1 base at V and 0 bases at J; junction bases unmatched: 9. The CDR3 loop reads CAWSAPGQPYSGNTIYF. CDR3 in DNA: TGTGCCTGGAGTGCTCCGGGACAGCCGTACTCTGGAAACACCATATATTTT.

This clone was seen only once. J is TRBJ2-2 and V is TRBV6-9; possible D gene TRBD2, 5 bases. Germline V lookup: CDR1 MNHGY, CDR2 SVAAGI. The CDR3 has 17 residues. The germline V and J ends were trimmed by 0 bases and 5 bases, with 16 bases remaining between them. Written as DNA, the CDR3 is TGTGCCAGCAGTTATTCAGCGGACCGTGCTAGAACCGGGGAGCTGTTTTTT. It is translated as CASSYSADRARTGELFF.

V and J are TRBV7-2 and TRBJ2-3; no clear D. The ends were cut back, 4 bases at V and 2 bases at J, with 4 bases in the middle. This CDR3 is 12 amino acids long. Germline CDR1 and CDR2: SGHTA and FQGNSA. This CDR3 reads CASSSYTDTQYF. The CDR3 region has the DNA TGTGCCAGCAGCTCGTACACAGATACGCAGTATTTT.

The chain recombines TRBV5-5 with TRBJ1-5; D possibly corresponds to TRBD1 (5 bases). V gave up 4 bases and J gave up 0 bases, with 11 bases separating them. The CDR3 covers 15 residues. The V gene's germline CDR1 is SGHKS and CDR2 YYEKEE (reference sequence). Here the CDR3 DNA reads TGTGCCAGCAGCGCCTCAGGGAATAGCAATCAGCCCCAGCATTTT. Residues: CASSASGNSNQPQHF.

The V gene is TRBV6-1, the J gene TRBJ2-5; 7 nucleotides agree with TRBD2. The CDR3 is 14 amino acids. Germline V CDR1 and CDR2: MNHNS, SASEGT. V lost 1 base, J lost 5 bases, and 4 bases stayed unmatched. For the CDR3, the DNA is TGTGCCAGCAGTGAAGGACTAGCATGGGAGACCCAGTACTTC. Protein product: CASSEGLAWETQYF.

The DNA for the CDR3 is TGCGCCAGCAGCTTCGGACAGGGCCCCTCTGGGGCCAACGTCCTGACTTTC. Translating it yields CASSFGQGPSGANVLTF. The chain combines TRBV5-1 with TRBJ2-6; 8 bases match TRBD1. Trimming removed 2 bases from V and 0 bases from J; junction bases left unmatched: 4. The length of the CDR3 is 17 residues. The germline gives CDR1 SGHRS, CDR2 YFSETQ. The whole variable domain, remainder taken from reference TRBV5-1 and TRBJ2-6, is KAGVTQTPRYLIKTRGQQVTLSCSPISGHRSVSWYQQTPGQGLQFLFEYFSETQRNKGNFPGRFSGRQFSNSRSEMNVSTLELGDSALYLCASSFGQGPSGANVLTFGAGSRLTVL.

This clone was seen only a few times. This rearrangement joins TRBV9 to TRBJ2-1; D perhaps matches TRBD1 (5 bases). Germline V gives CDR1 SGDLS, CDR2 YYNGEE. The V end lost 0 bases, the J end lost 5 bases, and 12 bases lay between the germline ends. CDR3 length equals 15 residues. CDR3 coding DNA: TGTGCCAGCAGCGTAGGGAGACAGACAAACAATGAGCAGTTCTTC. As protein: CASSVGRQTNNEQFF.

This clone was detected a few times. The CDR3 protein is CASSLDGALAKNIQYF. As DNA, the CDR3 is TGTGCCAGCAGCCTGGACGGTGCTCTAGCCAAAAACATTCAGTACTTC. This chain links TRBV5-5 with TRBJ2-4; D not resolved. V lost 4 bases, J lost 0 bases, and 14 bases lay in between. CDR1 and CDR2 (germline): SGHKS, YYEKEE (reference sequence). The CDR3 is made up of 16 amino acids.

The chain has TRBV30 and TRBJ2-5; TRBD2 matches 8 bases. V gave up 4 bases and J gave up 6 bases; unmatched junction bases: 16. The germline V gene has CDR1 GTSNPN and CDR2 SVGIG (reference sequence). CDR3 length equals 16 residues. The CDR3 nucleotides read TGTGCCTGGATTGAGGCGCCGGGGGGGCCAGGAAAGACCCAGTACTTC. Amino acids: CAWIEAPGGPGKTQYF. Full variable domain (rest looked up from reference TRBV30 and TRBJ2-5): SQTIHQWPATLVQPVGSPLSLECTVEGTSNPNLYWYRQAAGRGLQLLFYSVGIGQISSEVPQNLSASRPQDRQFILSSKKLLLSDSGFYLCAWIEAPGGPGKTQYFGPGTRLLVL.

This rearrangement joins TRBV5-1 to TRBJ2-7; TRBD1 might be the D (5 bases). The CDR3 is made up of 14 amino acids. Germline CDR1 SGHRS, CDR2 YFSETQ. Deletions cut 4 bases from V and 2 bases from J, with 13 bases between. CDR3 nucleotide sequence: TGCGCCAGCAGCCCCGGGCAGGGCCCCTACGAGCAGTACTTC. Amino acid sequence: CASSPGQGPYEQYF.

V and J are TRBV7-2 and TRBJ2-1, with 7 bases identical to TRBD2. J lost 3 bases, V lost 1 base, and 3 bases had no gene match. The CDR3 contains 15 residues. Germline V gene data show CDR1 as SGHTA and CDR2 as FQGNSA. CDR3 sequence: CASSLVAGDYNEQFF. In DNA, the CDR3 is TGTGCCAGCAGCTTAGTTGCGGGAGACTACAATGAGCAGTTCTTC.

This clone was recorded only once. The V call is TRBV10-2, the J call TRBJ2-2; D perhaps matches TRBD1 (5 bases). Germline CDR1 is WSHSY and CDR2 is SAAADI. V shed 7 bases and J shed 1 base, with 13 bases lying between them. The CDR3 runs 15 residues. The CDR3 nucleotides are TGCGCCAGCATAAAGGGGCAGGAGAACACCGGGGAGCTGTTTTTT. Amino acids: CASIKGQENTGELFF.

This clone was counted between two and nine times. The CDR3: CASSFTSGEQFF. Written as DNA, the CDR3 is TGTGCCAGCAGTTTTACTAGCGGTGAGCAGTTCTTC. The chain uses TRBV27 and TRBJ2-1; 8 bases fit TRBD2. Germline CDR1 is MNHEY and CDR2 is SMNVEV (reference sequence). J was trimmed by 9 bases and V by 3 bases; bases with no gene match: 1. The CDR3 contains 12 residues.

The chain combines TRBV5-6 with TRBJ2-5; 9 bases are a match to TRBD2. The end of the DNA aligns better with TRBJ2-7, so the J call may be wrong. CDR3 length equals 14 residues. Germline CDR1 is SGHDT and CDR2 is YYEEEE. This CDR3 is CASSLRLAVYEQYF. CDR3 in DNA: TGTGCCAGCAGCTTGAGACTAGCGGTCTACGAGCAGTACTTC.

V usage is TRBV9 and J usage is TRBJ1-4, with D possibly matching TRBD1 (5 bases). Trimming cost V 0 bases and J 8 bases, with 20 bases left between them. The germline V gene encodes CDR1 SGDLS and CDR2 YYNGEE. This CDR3 contains 17 residues. CDR3 sequence (DNA): TGTGCCAGCAGCGTAGGCGGAGGGGATCTTGCCTGGGAAAAACTGTTTTTT. It codes for CASSVGGGDLAWEKLFF.